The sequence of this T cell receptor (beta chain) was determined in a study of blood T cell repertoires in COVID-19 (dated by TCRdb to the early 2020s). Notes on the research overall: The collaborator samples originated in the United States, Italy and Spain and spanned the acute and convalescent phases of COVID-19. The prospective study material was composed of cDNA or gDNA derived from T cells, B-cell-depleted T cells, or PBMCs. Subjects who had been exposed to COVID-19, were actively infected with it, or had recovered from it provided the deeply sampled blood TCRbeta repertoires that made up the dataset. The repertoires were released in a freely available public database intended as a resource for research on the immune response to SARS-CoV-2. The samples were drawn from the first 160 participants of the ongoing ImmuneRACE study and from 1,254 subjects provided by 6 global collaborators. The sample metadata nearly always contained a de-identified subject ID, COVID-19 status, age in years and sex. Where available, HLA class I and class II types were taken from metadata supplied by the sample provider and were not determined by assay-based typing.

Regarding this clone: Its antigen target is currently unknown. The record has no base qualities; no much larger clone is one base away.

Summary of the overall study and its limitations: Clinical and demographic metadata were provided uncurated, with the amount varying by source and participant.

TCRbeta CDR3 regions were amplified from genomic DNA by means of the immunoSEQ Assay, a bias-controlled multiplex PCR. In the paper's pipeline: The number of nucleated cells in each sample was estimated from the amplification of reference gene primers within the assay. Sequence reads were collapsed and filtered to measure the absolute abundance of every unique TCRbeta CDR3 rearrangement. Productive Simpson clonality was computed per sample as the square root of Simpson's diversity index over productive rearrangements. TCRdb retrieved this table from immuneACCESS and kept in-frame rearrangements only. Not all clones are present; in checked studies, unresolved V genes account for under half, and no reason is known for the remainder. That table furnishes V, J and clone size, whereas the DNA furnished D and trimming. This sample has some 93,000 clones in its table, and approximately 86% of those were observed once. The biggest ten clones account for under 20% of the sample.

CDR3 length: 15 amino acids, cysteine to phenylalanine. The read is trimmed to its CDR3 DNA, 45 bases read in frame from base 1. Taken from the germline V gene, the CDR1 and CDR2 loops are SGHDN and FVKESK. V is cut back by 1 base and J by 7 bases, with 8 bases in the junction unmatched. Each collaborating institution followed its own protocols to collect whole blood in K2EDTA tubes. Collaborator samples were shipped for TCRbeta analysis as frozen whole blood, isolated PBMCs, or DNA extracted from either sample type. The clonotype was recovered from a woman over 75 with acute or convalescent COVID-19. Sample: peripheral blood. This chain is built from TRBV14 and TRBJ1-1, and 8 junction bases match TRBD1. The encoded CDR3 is CASSQVSGTGREAFF. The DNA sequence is TGTGCCAGCAGCCAAGTTTCCGGGACAGGCCGTGAAGCTTTCTTT. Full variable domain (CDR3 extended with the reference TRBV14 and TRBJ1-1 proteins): EAGVTQFPSHSVIEKGQTVTLRCDPISGHDNLYWYRRVMGKEIKFLLHFVKESKQDESGMPNNRFLAERTGGTYSTLKVQPAELEDSGVYFCASSQVSGTGREAFFGQGTRLTVV.